This is a list of T cell receptor beta chains from one sample in a study of cytomegalovirus exposure and HLA in healthy donors. The protocol was immunoSEQ multiplex PCR, while the TCRdb copy is restricted to in-frame clones and leaves out a portion. The data contain 100,000 to 150,000 clones, about 83% of them singletons. What was sequenced was PBMCs. The receptors here all came from a woman aged 40 to 50 in good health and CMV-seropositive. Both conserved end residues are trimmed from each CDR3. Clone size appears in some rows only: once, few, many, or a class for an expanded clone.

CDR3 protein: ASKQGDYNEQF
CDR3 length: 11
V gene: TRBV19
J gene: TRBJ2-1
clone size: once

CDR3 protein: ASSYSRSHNEQF
CDR3 length: 12
V gene: TRBV6-5
J gene: TRBJ2-1
clone size: .

CDR3 protein: SVRTGVYYGYT
CDR3 length: 11
V gene: TRBV29-1
J gene: TRBJ1-2
clone size: .

CDR3 protein: ASNPGTVRGGQF
CDR3 length: 12
V gene: TRBV7-8
J gene: TRBJ2-1
clone size: .

CDR3 protein: ASSNFSGTHSYEQY
CDR3 length: 14
V gene: TRBV21-1
J gene: TRBJ2-7
clone size: few

CDR3 protein: ASSTGTGTRTGYT
CDR3 length: 13
V gene: TRBV7-3
J gene: TRBJ1-2
clone size: .

CDR3 protein: ASSQGLDTGELF
CDR3 length: 12
V gene: TRBV4-3
J gene: TRBJ2-2
clone size: few

CDR3 protein: ASSLWTGGEQY
CDR3 length: 11
V gene: TRBV27
J gene: .
clone size: once

CDR3 protein: ASSPLAGLYEQY
CDR3 length: 12
V gene: TRBV14
J gene: TRBJ2-7
clone size: .

CDR3 protein: ASSLLAGDGKDTQY
CDR3 length: 14
V gene: TRBV28
J gene: TRBJ2-3
clone size: .

CDR3 protein: ASSSGGQGAGETQY
CDR3 length: 14
V gene: TRBV28
J gene: TRBJ2-5
clone size: .

CDR3 protein: ASSQSGKIQETQY
CDR3 length: 13
V gene: TRBV18
J gene: TRBJ2-5
clone size: few

CDR3 protein: ASRETSGSYEQY
CDR3 length: 12
V gene: TRBV2
J gene: TRBJ2-7
clone size: .

CDR3 protein: ASSPNQGGNQPQH
CDR3 length: 13
V gene: TRBV18
J gene: TRBJ1-5
clone size: .

CDR3 protein: ASSLRLSTQETQY
CDR3 length: 13
V gene: TRBV28
J gene: TRBJ2-5
clone size: .

CDR3 protein: ASSVDSRNTGELF
CDR3 length: 13
V gene: TRBV28
J gene: TRBJ2-2
clone size: .

CDR3 protein: ASSWAGWGTDTQY
CDR3 length: 13
V gene: TRBV5-1
J gene: TRBJ2-3
clone size: .

CDR3 protein: ASSHLPPGLTQETQY
CDR3 length: 15
V gene: TRBV4-1
J gene: TRBJ2-5
clone size: .

CDR3 protein: ASSLQLDGTGISYEQY
CDR3 length: 16
V gene: TRBV28
J gene: TRBJ2-7
clone size: .

CDR3 protein: ASSGGDTGELF
CDR3 length: 11
V gene: TRBV5-1
J gene: TRBJ2-2
clone size: .

CDR3 protein: SVDNSYEQY
CDR3 length: 9
V gene: TRBV29-1
J gene: TRBJ2-7
clone size: .

CDR3 protein: ASSLAQDGYEQY
CDR3 length: 12
V gene: TRBV7-6
J gene: TRBJ2-7
clone size: few

CDR3 protein: SSIGGGGHYEQY
CDR3 length: 12
V gene: TRBV7-9
J gene: TRBJ2-7
clone size: once

CDR3 protein: ASSSQTSGSIPGELF
CDR3 length: 15
V gene: TRBV11-3
J gene: TRBJ2-2
clone size: .

CDR3 protein: AISESEGNTEAF
CDR3 length: 12
V gene: TRBV10-3
J gene: TRBJ1-1
clone size: .

CDR3 protein: ASSMGQVSNQPQH
CDR3 length: 13
V gene: TRBV5-8
J gene: TRBJ1-5
clone size: .

CDR3 protein: ASSVEQGGPSGNTGELF
CDR3 length: 17
V gene: TRBV9
J gene: TRBJ2-2
clone size: few

CDR3 protein: ASSVGEGDTGANVLT
CDR3 length: 15
V gene: TRBV6-1
J gene: TRBJ2-6
clone size: .

CDR3 protein: ASSSIRDKPGNTIY
CDR3 length: 14
V gene: TRBV11-2
J gene: TRBJ1-3
clone size: .

CDR3 protein: SVENGGTDTQY
CDR3 length: 11
V gene: TRBV29-1
J gene: TRBJ2-3
clone size: .